The 2 T cell receptor beta chains reported below all come from one sample, sequenced in a study of cytomegalovirus exposure and HLA in healthy donors. Researchers ran the PCR with 60 Vbeta and 13 Jbeta primers. The repertoire was sequenced with immunoSEQ multiplex PCR; TCRdb's copy has only in-frame clones and lacks some. The table shows about 150,000 clones, with roughly 73% occurring only once. The sample consisted of PBMCs. These TCRs come from a woman between 18 and 29 years old in good health and CMV-seronegative.

V gene TRBV4-3 combines with J gene TRBJ2-1, with D maybe TRBD1 (6 bases). The CDR3 has 15 residues. Deletions cut 4 bases from V and 0 bases from J, with 10 bases between. From germline, CDR1 is LGHNA and CDR2 YSLEER. CDR3 sequence reads: CASSRQESSYNEQFF. CDR3 nucleotides: TGCGCCAGCAGCCGACAGGAGAGCTCCTACAATGAGCAGTTCTTC.

This clone was seen a few times. DNA of the CDR3: TGTGCCAGCAGCTTAACGCGCAGGGCTGATGAAAAACTGTTTTTT. This codes for CASSLTRRADEKLFF. This rearrangement joins TRBV7-2 to TRBJ1-4, with D maybe TRBD1 (5 bases). In germline, CDR1 is SGHTA, CDR2 FQGNSA. The CDR3 is 15 amino acids. Trimming stripped 2 bases from V and 6 bases from J, with 13 bases between.